The present entry profiles one T cell receptor (beta chain) with its context. TCRdb's table, derived via immunoSEQ multiplex PCR, lists solely in-frame clones and lacks some. The data contain approximately 200,000 clones, around nine tenths of them singletons. This sample was taken from a study of blood T cell repertoires in COVID-19. The germline gives CDR1 SGHRS, CDR2 YFSETQ. The V segment lost 7 bases and the J segment 4 bases; nucleotides outside the gene matches: 9. The CDR3 sequence is 15 residues long. The receptor was derived from a man between 60 and 75 years old who had recovered from COVID-19. Input material: peripheral blood. V and J are TRBV5-1 and TRBJ2-1, with TRBD2 matching over 9 bases. The CDR3 nucleotides are TGCGCCAGCGCCCAGCAAGCGGGAGGATACAATGAGCAGTTCTTC. This gives the protein CASAQQAGGYNEQFF.